The clone carrying this T cell receptor beta chain was counted ten times or more. Its antigen is undetermined. This sample is drawn from a study of CD8 T cells in ankylosing spondylitis. Overall study results and limits: CD8+ by phenotype, disease-linked clones were relatively rare in peripheral blood. Blood from ankylosing spondylitis patients appeared to carry a characteristic roughly 8-variant TCR beta motif.

It was by quantitative 5'-RACE with molecular barcodes that TCR beta libraries were made. TCRdb used MiXCR to reprocess the 5' RACE reads, holding one entry per CDR3 protein. The table shows 750,000 to 850,000 distinct CDR3 sequences, with 12% occurring only once. Deletions cut 2 bases from V and 1 base from J, with 9 bases between. Looked up from germline, CDR1 is SGHTA and CDR2 is FQGNSA. The length of the CDR3 is 14 residues. This chain connects TRBV7-2 to TRBJ2-7; no reliable D call. This clonotype was sampled from a male donor with ankylosing spondylitis. Input material: blood, either unsorted or a sorted T cell fraction (not recorded which). CDR3 in DNA: TGTGCCAGCAGCTTACGCCGTGGATCCTACGAGCAGTACTTC. It codes for CASSLRRGSYEQYF.